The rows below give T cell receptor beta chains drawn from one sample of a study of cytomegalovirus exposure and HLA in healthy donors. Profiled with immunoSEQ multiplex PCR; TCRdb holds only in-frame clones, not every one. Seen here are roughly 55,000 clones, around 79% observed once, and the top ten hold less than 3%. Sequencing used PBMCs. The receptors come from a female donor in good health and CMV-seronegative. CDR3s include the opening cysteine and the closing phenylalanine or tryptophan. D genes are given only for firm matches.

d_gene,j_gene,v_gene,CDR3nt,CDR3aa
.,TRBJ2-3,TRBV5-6,TGTGCCAGCAGCTTCGGAACGGGGGGCCTCACAGATACGCAGTATTTT,CASSFGTGGLTDTQYF
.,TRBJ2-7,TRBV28,TGTGCCAGCAGACGATTACCGGGCGAGCAGTACTTC,CASRRLPGEQYF
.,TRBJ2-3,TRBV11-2,TGTGCCAGCAGCTCCTCGTTCCGGGAAGGGGGTACGCAGTATTTT,CASSSSFREGGTQYF
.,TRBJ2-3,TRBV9,TGTGCCAGCAGCCCGTGGGACACCCTCACAGATACGCAGTATTTT,CASSPWDTLTDTQYF
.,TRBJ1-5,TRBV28,TGTGCCAGCAGTTCCAGGGTGGAGCAGCCCCAGCATTTT,CASSSRVEQPQHF
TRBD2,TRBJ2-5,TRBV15,TGTGCCACCAGCCACGAACTAGCGGGAGAAGAGACCCAGTACTTC,CATSHELAGEETQYF
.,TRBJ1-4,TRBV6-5,TGTGCCAGCAGTTCCCTGAAATTGCGAACTAATGAAAAACTGTTTTTT,CASSSLKLRTNEKLFF
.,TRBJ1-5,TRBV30,TGTGCCTGGAGTGTAGGGGCGAATAATCAGCCCCAGCATTTT,CAWSVGANNQPQHF
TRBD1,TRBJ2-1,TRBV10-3,TGTGCCATCAGAAGGGGCAGGGGGCTGGTCAATGAGCAGTTCTTC,CAIRRGRGLVNEQFF
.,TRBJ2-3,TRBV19,TGTGCCAGTAGTATCGCAGGGAATACGCAGTATTTT,CASSIAGNTQYF
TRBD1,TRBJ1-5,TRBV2,TGTGCCAGCAGTGAGGGGACAGGGGGCTTGCCCCAGCATTTT,CASSEGTGGLPQHF
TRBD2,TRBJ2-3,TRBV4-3,TGCGCCAGCAGCCAAGACCTGGGGGGTAGCGGGAGAACTAGCACAGATACGCAGTATTTT,CASSQDLGGSGRTSTDTQYF
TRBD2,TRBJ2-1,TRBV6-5,TGTGCCAGCAGTCGTAGCGGGGGCAATGAGCAGTTCTTC,CASSRSGGNEQFF
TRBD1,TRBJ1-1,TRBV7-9,TGTGCCAGCAGCTCCAACACAGGGGTTGGGGACACTGAAGCTTTCTTT,CASSSNTGVGDTEAFF
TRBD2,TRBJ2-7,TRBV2,TGTGCCAGCAGTTGGGCCACGACTAGCGGGAGTTACGAGCAGTACTTC,CASSWATTSGSYEQYF
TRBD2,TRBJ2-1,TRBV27,TGTGCCAGCAGAGAGACTAGCGGGGTCTACAATGAGCAGTTCTTC,CASRETSGVYNEQFF